Shown below are 17 T cell receptor beta chains from a single sample sequenced in a study of identical twins. TCRdb fed the 5' RACE reads into MiXCR, producing one record per CDR3 protein. The data show some 900,000 distinct CDR3 sequences, more than 9% seen once. This sample also belongs to another study, concerning yellow fever vaccine responses in identical twins.

The specimen sequenced was PBMCs. These receptors were obtained from a woman in her late teens or twenties in good health.

This chain links TRBV5-1 with TRBJ2-1; 9 nucleotides agree with TRBD2. The germline gives CDR1 SGHRS, CDR2 YFSETQ. After removal of 4 bases from V and 9 bases from J, the junction contained 8 bases not matched to a gene. This CDR3 has 14 residues. The CDR3 nucleotides are TGCGCCAGCAGCGTTTCCGGGACTAGCCTTGAGCAGTTCTTC. Encoded protein: CASSVSGTSLEQFF.

The CDR3 is CASSGRKNYGYTF. The CDR3 DNA reads as TGTGCCAGCAGTGGGAGGAAGAACTATGGCTACACCTTC. The chain couples TRBV2 to TRBJ1-2; D not resolved. The V end lost 4 bases, the J end lost 2 bases, and 8 bases lay between the germline ends. Germline assignment: CDR1 SNHLY and CDR2 FYNNEI. The CDR3 length is 13 residues.

This rearrangement joins TRBV5-1 to TRBJ2-2; D might be TRBD2 (6 bases). Germline loops: CDR1 SGHRS, CDR2 YFSETQ. Trimming pared 5 bases from V and 5 bases from J, leaving 13 bases between. The length of the CDR3 is 14 residues. The CDR3 DNA follows: TGCGCCAGCAGAGAAGCTAGCGAAACCGGGGAGCTGTTTTTT. It translates to CASREASETGELFF.

This clonotype was seen more than once but under ten times. CDR3 residues: CASSSGTEINSPLHF. In DNA, the CDR3 is TGTGCCAGCAGTTCGGGGACAGAAATAAATTCACCCCTCCACTTT. The chain recombines TRBV27 with TRBJ1-6; TRBD1 agrees at 7 bases. CDR1 is MNHEY and CDR2 is SMNVEV in the germline V gene (reference sequence). V shed 4 bases, J shed 7 bases, and the junction held 7 bases outside the gene matches. The CDR3 covers 15 residues.

This clonotype was seen ten or more times. The rearrangement joins TRBV5-1 to TRBJ2-3; D may be TRBD2 (5 bases). Trimming cost V 5 bases and J 2 bases, with 24 bases left between them. This CDR3 comprises 18 residues. Germline values: CDR1 SGHRS, CDR2 YFSETQ. The CDR3: CASRFGGRYLLITDTQYF. CDR3 DNA sequence: TGCGCCAGCAGGTTCGGCGGGCGTTACCTTTTAATCACAGATACGCAGTATTTT.

There are a few counts of this clonotype. The chain couples TRBV20-1 to TRBJ2-2, with 13 bases that match TRBD2. CDR1 and CDR2 (germline): DFQATT, SNEGSKA (reference sequence). The trim removed 2 bases at V and 1 base at J, leaving 4 bases unmatched. The CDR3 is 17 residues long. CDR3 coding DNA: TGCAGTGCTAGACAACGGACTAGCGGGGGGAACACCGGGGAGCTGTTTTTT. Translation gives CSARQRTSGGNTGELFF.

This clonotype showed up just a few times. The genes are TRBV9 and TRBJ2-3; tentative D call: TRBD2 (5 bases). Trimming removed 0 bases at V and 3 bases at J, with 14 bases between. CDR3 length: 16 residues. Germline lookup yields CDR1 SGDLS and CDR2 YYNGEE. Here the CDR3 DNA reads TGTGCCAGCAGCGTAGCGGCGGCCGGGGTTACAGATACGCAGTATTTT. Amino acids: CASSVAAAGVTDTQYF. Full variable domain (remainder filled in from reference TRBV9 and TRBJ2-3): DSGVTQTPKHLITATGQRVTLRCSPRSGDLSVYWYQQSLDQGLQFLIQYYNGEERAKGNILERFSAQQFPDLHSELNLSSLELGDSALYFCASSVAAAGVTDTQYFGPGTRLTVL.

V is TRBV6-5 and J is TRBJ2-5, with 7 positions matching TRBD2. After removal of 0 bases from V and 2 bases from J, the junction contained 3 bases not matched to a gene. The CDR3 is 15 amino acids. Germline lookup yields CDR1 MNHEY and CDR2 SVGAGI. CDR3 loop: CASSYSGTIQETQYF. Written as DNA, the CDR3 is TGTGCCAGCAGTTACTCGGGGACTATTCAAGAGACCCAGTACTTC.

In its sample, this clonotype was seen a few times. The rearrangement uses TRBV12-3 or TRBV12-4 and TRBJ2-1, with a tentative D call TRBD2 (6 bases). The length of the CDR3 is 13 residues. V shed 1 base and J shed 8 bases, with 9 bases lying between them. The CDR3 loop reads CASSLGLDYEQFF. CDR3 DNA: TGTGCCAGCAGTTTAGGACTAGACTATGAGCAGTTCTTC.

A few counts support this clonotype. This chain joins TRBV4-1 and TRBJ1-2, with 12 bases lining up with TRBD1. This CDR3 is built from 15 residues. The junction had 5 bases not matched to a gene; V was cut back by 2 bases and J by 7 bases. CDR1 and CDR2 (germline): MGHRA, YSYEKL. The DNA for the CDR3 is TGCGCCAGCAGCCAACCGGGACAGGGGGCAGGTGGCTACACCTTC. It codes for CASSQPGQGAGGYTF.

This clonotype has just a few counts. The chain is built from TRBV11-2 and TRBJ1-1, with D tentatively TRBD1 (6 bases). Trimming took 3 bases from V and 1 from J, leaving 9 bases between them. This CDR3 region has 14 residues. Germline loops: CDR1 SGHAT, CDR2 FQNNGV. In nucleotides, the CDR3 is TGTGCCAGCAGCTTCGTACAGGGGAACACTGAAGCTTTCTTT. As protein: CASSFVQGNTEAFF.

The sample holds a few counts of this clonotype. This chain uses TRBV15 with TRBJ1-5, with TRBD1 identical over 7 bases. This CDR3 contains 12 residues. From germline, CDR1 is LNHNV and CDR2 YYDKDF (reference sequence). V gave up 2 bases and J gave up 15 bases; unmatched junction bases: 7. CDR3 in DNA: TGTGCCACCAGCAGATGGCAGGGGGTCAGGCATTTT. It yields the protein CATSRWQGVRHF.

This clonotype was seen only a few times. The chain joins TRBV15 to TRBJ1-1; 8 bases are a match to TRBD1. CDR1 LNHNV and CDR2 YYDKDF come from the germline V gene (reference sequence). CDR3 length: 14 amino acids. V lost 8 bases to trimming and J lost 4 bases; unmatched junction nucleotides: 9. CDR3: CATGQGIGGTEAFF. The CDR3 DNA reads TGTGCCACCGGACAGGGTATCGGGGGCACTGAAGCTTTCTTT.

This clonotype was detected a few times. The chain couples TRBV4-2 to TRBJ1-5; perhaps TRBD1 as D (5 bases). Looked up from germline, CDR1 is LGHNA and CDR2 is YNFKEQ. Trimming took off 0 bases at V and 4 bases at J, with 16 bases between the two ends. The CDR3 covers 17 residues. DNA for the CDR3: TGTGCCAGCAGCCAAGATTCTAAAGGGGTGCGAAATCAGCCCCAGCATTTT. Protein product: CASSQDSKGVRNQPQHF.

The chain links TRBV5-5 to TRBJ2-3; 7 nucleotides match TRBD2. The CDR3 extends over 17 amino acids. V shed 3 bases and J 2 bases; nucleotides not matched to a gene: 12. CDR1 and CDR2 from the germline V gene are SGHKS and YYEKEE (reference sequence). CDR3 in amino acids: CASSWSPKRGTTDTQYF. The CDR3 nucleotides read TGTGCCAGCAGCTGGTCCCCCAAGCGGGGAACCACAGATACGCAGTATTTT.

This clonotype was seen a few times. The V call is TRBV2, the J call TRBJ2-6; a possible D gene is TRBD2 (7 bases). Trimming removed 7 bases from V and 1 base from J, with 17 bases in between. The CDR3 covers 17 residues. Germline loops: CDR1 SNHLY, CDR2 FYNNEI. CDR3 in DNA: TGTGCCAGCACGGGCAGGGGAGGGTTGTCTGGGGCCAACGTCCTGACTTTC. Its protein is CASTGRGGLSGANVLTF.

This chain joins TRBV20-1 and TRBJ2-7, with D possibly being TRBD2 (6 bases). The CDR3 runs to 12 residues. Germline V gene lookup returns CDR1 DFQATT and CDR2 SNEGSKA (reference sequence). Trimming shortened V by 3 bases and J by 4 bases, and 10 bases separated the two germline ends. The CDR3 spells CSASDSGYEQYF. Here the CDR3 DNA reads TGCAGTGCTAGCGATAGCGGTTACGAGCAGTACTTC.